A selection of T cell receptor beta chains follows, all from one sample in a study of T-cell reconstitution after alpha-beta-depleted transplantation in children. TCRdb fed the PCR reads into MiXCR, producing one record per CDR3 protein. The table has approximately 630,000 distinct CDR3 sequences, around 13% seen once. The sequencing used PBMCs, collected before TCRalphabeta/CD19-depleted stem cell transplant. These receptors came from a girl aged 2 to 9 with congenital amegakaryocytic thrombocytopenia, due to receive a stem cell transplant. CDR3s include the opening cysteine and the closing phenylalanine or tryptophan. The D gene is left open where the match is weak. Part of the rows lack a size; the others show once, few, many or a class for expanded clones.

V gene	D gene	clone size	J gene	CDR3 protein	CDR3 DNA
TRBV5-1	NA	many	TRBJ2-3	CATTVGRTTDTQYF	TGCGCCACTACCGTAGGGAGGACCACAGATACGCAGTATTTT
TRBV29-1	NA	many	TRBJ2-2	CSVELRGREAGELFF	TGCAGCGTTGAACTTCGGGGGAGAGAGGCCGGGGAGCTGTTTTTT
TRBV11-2	NA	many	TRBJ2-7	CASSFNLPTYEQYF	TGTGCCAGCAGCTTTAACCTTCCAACCTACGAGCAGTACTTC
TRBV7-9	TRBD1	few	TRBJ2-5	CASRENDRDETQYF	TGTGCCAGCAGGGAAAACGACAGGGACGAGACCCAGTACTTC
TRBV20-1	TRBD2	many	TRBJ2-1	CSAIDSGGNNEQFF	TGCAGTGCTATCGATAGCGGGGGAAACAATGAGCAGTTCTTC
TRBV10-2	NA	many	TRBJ1-2	CASSDHQTRQLYGYTF	TGCGCCAGCAGTGATCACCAGACCAGACAGCTCTATGGCTACACCTTC
TRBV5-1	NA	many	TRBJ2-5	CASSLELETQYF	TGCGCCAGCAGCTTGGAGTTGGAGACCCAGTACTTC
TRBV27	NA	NA	TRBJ2-7	CASSTPGNSREEQYF	TGTGCCAGCAGTACCCCAGGGAATTCAAGAGAGGAGCAGTACTTC
TRBV5-1	NA	few	TRBJ2-7	CASRQDLGNDEQYF	TGCGCCAGCAGACAAGACCTGGGCAACGACGAGCAGTACTTC
TRBV20-1	TRBD2	few	TRBJ2-7	CSAGPGLARLQYF	TGCAGTGCTGGCCCGGGACTAGCGAGACTTCAGTACTTC
TRBV11-2	TRBD2	NA	TRBJ2-3	CASSHRTSSSTDTQYF	TGTGCCAGCAGCCATCGGACTAGTTCTAGCACAGATACGCAGTATTTT
TRBV7-9	NA	few	TRBJ2-1	CASSLVAAYNEQFF	TGTGCCAGCAGCTTAGTGGCCGCATACAATGAGCAGTTCTTC
TRBV6-1	NA	few	TRBJ2-1	CASSEASTLYGDNEQFF	TGTGCCAGCAGTGAAGCTTCAACTCTATACGGAGACAATGAGCAGTTCTTC
TRBV6-5	TRBD2	many	TRBJ2-5	CASKLAEVIDLQETQYF	TGTGCCAGCAAACTAGCGGAAGTTATAGACTTACAAGAGACCCAGTACTTC
TRBV15	NA	many	TRBJ2-3	CATSIEYTSRAQYF	TGTGCCACCAGCATCGAATATACTAGCCGAGCGCAGTATTTT
TRBV5-1	NA	NA	TRBJ2-2	CASSLFYLSGFAPDTGELFF	TGCGCCAGCAGCTTGTTTTATTTGAGTGGGTTTGCCCCGGACACCGGGGAGCTGTTTTTT
TRBV20-1	TRBD2	NA	TRBJ2-5	CSARTSLAAQETQYF	TGCAGTGCTAGAACCTCACTAGCGGCTCAAGAGACCCAGTACTTC
TRBV5-1	NA	NA	TRBJ2-1	CASSLPGRDNEQFF	TGCGCCAGCAGCCTCCCGGGCCGGGACAATGAGCAGTTCTTC
TRBV5-1	TRBD1	few	TRBJ2-1	CATSARQGNEQFF	TGCGCCACCAGCGCCCGACAGGGGAATGAGCAGTTCTTC
TRBV20-1	NA	once	TRBJ1-2	CSASLGVGYTF	TGCAGTGCTTCTTTGGGCGTTGGCTACACCTTC
TRBV27	TRBD2	many	TRBJ2-7	CASSMGRRESPYEQYF	TGTGCCAGCAGTATGGGCCGGCGGGAGTCCCCCTACGAGCAGTACTTC
TRBV12-3/TRBV12-4	NA	NA	TRBJ1-6	CASSSVNNSSLHF	TGTGCCAGCAGCTCAGTAAATAATTCATCCCTCCACTTT
TRBV29-1	TRBD2	many	TRBJ2-7	CSVVAGAYEQYF	TGCAGCGTTGTAGCGGGAGCCTACGAGCAGTACTTC
TRBV29-1	NA	many	TRBJ1-3	CSVGNPQGDAGNTIYF	TGCAGCGTTGGCAACCCACAGGGAGACGCTGGAAACACCATATATTTT
TRBV5-6	NA	few	TRBJ2-7	CASRRDFSYEQYF	TGTGCCAGCAGGCGGGATTTTAGCTACGAGCAGTACTTC
TRBV7-8	TRBD2	few	TRBJ2-3	CASSTGLAYSTDTQYF	TGTGCCAGCAGCACGGGACTAGCATACAGCACAGATACGCAGTATTTT
TRBV7-9	NA	many	TRBJ1-1	CASSLATAPGTEAFF	TGTGCCAGCAGCTTAGCGACGGCCCCTGGTACTGAAGCTTTCTTT
TRBV10-3	NA	many	TRBJ2-3	CAISESADTSTDTQYF	TGTGCCATCAGTGAGTCGGCAGACACTAGCACAGATACGCAGTATTTT
TRBV5-1	TRBD2	NA	TRBJ2-3	CASSFDGGSGTDTQYF	TGCGCCAGCAGCTTCGACGGCGGGAGCGGTACAGATACGCAGTATTTT
TRBV12-3/TRBV12-4	NA	NA	TRBJ1-1	CASSFSPTNTEAFF	TGTGCCAGCAGCTTCAGCCCTACGAACACTGAAGCTTTCTTT
TRBV7-6	NA	many	TRBJ2-1	CASSLVWGKTGYNEQFF	TGTGCCAGCAGCTTAGTGTGGGGCAAGACGGGATACAATGAGCAGTTCTTC
TRBV7-9	TRBD1	NA	TRBJ2-7	CASRSTGDNEQYF	TGTGCCAGCAGATCGACAGGGGACAACGAGCAGTACTTC
TRBV29-1	NA	few	TRBJ2-5	CSVDAVGLKGGETQYF	TGCAGCGTTGACGCGGTGGGTTTGAAGGGAGGAGAGACCCAGTACTTC
TRBV15	NA	NA	TRBJ2-7	CATSRDRKFFYEQYF	TGTGCCACCAGCAGGGACAGAAAATTTTTCTACGAGCAGTACTTC
TRBV5-1	NA	few	TRBJ2-2	CASSGGDRPPAGELFF	TGCGCCAGCAGCGGAGGGGACAGACCACCAGCCGGGGAGCTGTTTTTT
TRBV5-1	TRBD1	few	TRBJ2-3	CASSVQGADTQYF	TGCGCCAGCAGCGTCCAGGGGGCAGATACGCAGTATTTT
TRBV5-1	NA	few	TRBJ2-3	CASTLGLQSTDTQYF	TGCGCCAGCACACTGGGACTTCAAAGCACAGATACGCAGTATTTT
TRBV29-1	NA	many	TRBJ1-1	CSVDFRAANTEAFF	TGCAGCGTTGATTTTCGGGCGGCGAACACTGAAGCTTTCTTT
TRBV20-1	TRBD1	many	TRBJ1-2	CSARDIWTGPPYGYTF	TGCAGTGCTAGAGATATTTGGACAGGGCCGCCCTATGGCTACACCTTC
TRBV20-1	NA	many	TRBJ2-1	CSARGRETYNEQFF	TGCAGTGCTAGAGGTCGGGAGACCTACAATGAGCAGTTCTTC
TRBV20-1	TRBD2	many	TRBJ2-1	CSAGTSGSSYNEQFF	TGCAGTGCAGGGACTAGCGGGAGCTCCTACAATGAGCAGTTCTTC
TRBV6-5	TRBD1	many	TRBJ1-6	CASSYLPDRVASPLHF	TGTGCCAGCAGTTACCTTCCGGACAGGGTGGCTTCACCCCTCCACTTT
TRBV5-1	NA	many	TRBJ2-6	CASSLEWGANVLTF	TGCGCCAGCAGCTTGGAATGGGGGGCCAACGTCCTGACTTTC
TRBV20-1	TRBD1	few	TRBJ2-1	CSASRDRKNEQFF	TGCAGTGCTAGCCGGGACAGGAAAAATGAGCAGTTCTTC
TRBV29-1	TRBD2	NA	TRBJ2-3	CSVEVAGGPIGTDTQYF	TGCAGCGTTGAAGTAGCGGGAGGACCAATCGGGACAGATACGCAGTATTTT
TRBV3-1	NA	few	TRBJ2-3	CASSQDQRGTQYF	TGTGCCAGCAGCCAAGATCAAAGAGGGACGCAGTATTTT
TRBV10-3	TRBD1	many	TRBJ2-5	CAISGNAGTVQETQYF	TGTGCCATCAGTGGCAACGCCGGGACAGTCCAAGAGACCCAGTACTTC
TRBV29-1	NA	many	TRBJ1-1	CSVVLLDTEAFF	TGCAGCGTTGTGCTCTTGGACACTGAAGCTTTCTTT
TRBV4-1	TRBD2	NA	TRBJ2-7	CASSQPTREGEQYF	TGCGCCAGCAGCCAACCAACCAGGGAGGGCGAGCAGTACTTC
TRBV12-3/TRBV12-4	NA	many	TRBJ2-1	CASSLGMGEQFF	TGTGCCAGCAGCTTGGGGATGGGCGAGCAGTTCTTC
TRBV6-6	NA	few	TRBJ2-5	CASSYPQGGTQYF	TGTGCCAGCAGTTACCCCCAGGGTGGGACCCAGTACTTC
TRBV7-6	NA	many	TRBJ2-3	CASTQTGRTDTQYF	TGTGCCAGCACCCAAACTGGCCGCACAGATACGCAGTATTTT
TRBV3-1	NA	NA	TRBJ2-7	CASSQNPDTYEQYF	TGTGCCAGCAGCCAAAACCCGGACACCTACGAGCAGTACTTC
TRBV28	NA	few	TRBJ2-1	CASRGGGAKNEQFF	TGTGCCAGCAGAGGGGGGGGCGCGAAGAATGAGCAGTTCTTC
TRBV3-1	NA	few	TRBJ1-2	CASSHTRRDTTNYGYTF	TGTGCCAGCAGCCATACAAGAAGGGACACAACTAACTATGGCTACACCTTC
TRBV20-1	NA	many	TRBJ2-5	CSARDLGPQETQYF	TGCAGTGCTAGAGATTTAGGGCCCCAAGAGACCCAGTACTTC
TRBV7-2	TRBD2	many	TRBJ2-1	CASSFLAGGPLNEQFF	TGTGCCAGCAGCTTCCTAGCGGGAGGGCCACTCAATGAGCAGTTCTTC
TRBV20-1	NA	many	TRBJ2-1	CSARYSGPSYNEQFF	TGCAGTGCTAGATACAGCGGACCCTCCTACAATGAGCAGTTCTTC
TRBV6-2/TRBV6-3	TRBD1	many	TRBJ2-5	CASSLRTGSDSETQYF	TGTGCCAGCAGTTTACGGACAGGGTCCGACTCGGAGACCCAGTACTTC
TRBV6-1	TRBD1	many	TRBJ1-5	CASRGQAGQPQHF	TGTGCCAGCAGGGGACAGGCTGGTCAGCCCCAGCATTTT